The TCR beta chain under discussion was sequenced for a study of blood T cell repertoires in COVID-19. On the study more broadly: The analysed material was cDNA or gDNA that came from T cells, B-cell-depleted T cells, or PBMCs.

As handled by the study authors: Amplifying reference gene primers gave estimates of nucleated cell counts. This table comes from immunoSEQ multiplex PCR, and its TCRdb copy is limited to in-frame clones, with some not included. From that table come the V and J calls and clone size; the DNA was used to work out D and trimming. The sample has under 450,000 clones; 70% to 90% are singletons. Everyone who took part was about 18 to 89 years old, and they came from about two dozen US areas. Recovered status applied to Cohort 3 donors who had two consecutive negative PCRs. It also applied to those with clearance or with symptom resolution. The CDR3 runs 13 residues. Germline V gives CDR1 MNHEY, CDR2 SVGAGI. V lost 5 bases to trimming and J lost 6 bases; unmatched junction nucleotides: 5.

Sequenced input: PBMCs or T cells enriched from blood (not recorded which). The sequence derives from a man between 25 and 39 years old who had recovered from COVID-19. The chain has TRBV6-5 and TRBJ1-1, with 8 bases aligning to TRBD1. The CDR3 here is CASSLTGGAEAFF. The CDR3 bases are TGTGCCAGCAGTCTTACAGGGGGTGCTGAAGCTTTCTTT.